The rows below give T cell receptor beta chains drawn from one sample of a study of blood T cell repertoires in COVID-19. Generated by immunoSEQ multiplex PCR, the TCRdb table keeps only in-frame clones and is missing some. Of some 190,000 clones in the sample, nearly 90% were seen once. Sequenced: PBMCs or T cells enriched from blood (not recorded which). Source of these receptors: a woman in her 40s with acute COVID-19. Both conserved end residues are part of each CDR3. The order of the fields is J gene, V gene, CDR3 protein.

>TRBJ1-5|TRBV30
CAWSVAGAQPQHF
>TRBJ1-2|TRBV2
CASSEARQPIYGYTF
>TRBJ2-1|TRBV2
CASRRTGWAGEQFF
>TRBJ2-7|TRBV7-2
CASRGGGDYEQYF
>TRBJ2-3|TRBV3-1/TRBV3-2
CASSPMGLDLTDTQYF
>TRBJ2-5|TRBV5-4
CASSSGTGGRETQYF
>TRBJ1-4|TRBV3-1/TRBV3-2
CASSQVEGQNEKLFF
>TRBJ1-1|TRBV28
CASSFGQWNTEAFF
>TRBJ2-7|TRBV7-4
CASSQNTYEQYF
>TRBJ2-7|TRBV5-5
CASSGGTSWMYEQYF
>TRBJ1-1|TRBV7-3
CASSLNGNTEAFF
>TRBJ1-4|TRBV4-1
CASSQGDRVTNEKLFF
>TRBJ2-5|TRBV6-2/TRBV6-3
CASSPFTPETSRPKTQYF
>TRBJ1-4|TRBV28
CASSLKSPRGLFF
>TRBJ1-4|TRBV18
CASSPLDRGHEKLFF
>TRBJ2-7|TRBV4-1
CASSRGPASSYEQYF
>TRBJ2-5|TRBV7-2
CASSLGPRGSETQYF